This entry lists 27 T cell receptor beta chains sequenced from one sample in a study of blood T cells in healthy people across ages. Primers used in a second PCR of about 6 to 11 cycles were a sample-barcoded 5' primer and a J-beta primer mix. MiXCR, run by TCRdb on the 5' RACE reads, gives a single entry per CDR3 protein. The profile shows 1.5 million to 2 million distinct CDR3 sequences, roughly 30% of them singletons. The material sequenced was blood. These receptor sequences come from a woman in her twenties or thirties in good health.

Details on this clonotype: No conserved phenylalanine or tryptophan ends this CDR3, so it is likely a read error. CDR3 residues: CASSVTTSDPRGELFL. The CDR3 DNA follows: TGTGCCAGCAGCGTCACTACGTCAGACCCTCGAGGGGAGCTGTTTTTG. The V and J genes are TRBV9 and TRBJ2-2; D not resolved. Trimming took off 2 bases at V and 8 bases at J, with 19 bases between the two ends. The CDR3 is 16 residues long. Germline-derived CDR1 and CDR2 are SGDLS and YYNGEE.

This clonotype was observed many times. As DNA, the CDR3 is TGTGCCAGCAGTTTTAATACCCGGGCCCAAAATGAGCAGTTCTTC. Protein product: CASSFNTRAQNEQFF. The chain recombines TRBV27 with TRBJ2-1; D uncertain. This CDR3 has 15 residues. Trimming shortened V by 3 bases and J by 7 bases, and 16 bases separated the two germline ends. Germline-derived CDR1 and CDR2 are MNHEY and SMNVEV (reference sequence).

This clonotype was recorded many times. The chain joins TRBV20-1 to TRBJ2-5; D is undetermined. Germline V gene lookup returns CDR1 DFQATT and CDR2 SNEGSKA (reference sequence). V was shortened by 3 bases and J by 5 bases, with 7 bases between the two germline ends. CDR3 size: 11 residues. Here the CDR3 DNA reads TGCAGTGCTAGGTTCGGGGAGACCCAGTACTTC. It yields the protein CSARFGETQYF.

In its sample, this clonotype was seen a few times. J is TRBJ1-6 and V is TRBV19; D is unresolved. From germline, CDR1 is LNHDA and CDR2 SQIVND (reference sequence). The CDR3 covers 14 residues. V lost 6 bases and J 4 bases, leaving 10 bases between the germline ends. The CDR3 region is CASRLTDYNSPLHF. CDR3 nucleotide sequence: TGTGCCAGTAGGCTGACCGATTATAATTCACCCCTCCACTTT.

The gene calls are TRBV7-2 and TRBJ2-3; D not certain. The V gene's germline CDR1 is SGHTA and CDR2 FQGNSA. V lost 3 bases and J 4 bases, leaving 8 bases between the germline ends. CDR3 size: 13 residues. Written as DNA, the CDR3 is TGTGCCAGCAGCTTCTCCAGCCCAGATACGCAGTATTTT. Residues: CASSFSSPDTQYF.

The chain couples TRBV5-1 to TRBJ2-7; maybe TRBD2 (5 bases). The CDR3 length is 17 residues. Trimming shortened V by 0 bases and J by 9 bases, and 25 bases separated the two germline ends. Looked up from germline, CDR1 is SGHRS and CDR2 is YFSETQ. The CDR3 nucleotides read TGCGCCAGCAGCTTGGAGCCCAGCGGCCCCAATCCACATACGCAGTACTTC. Protein sequence: CASSLEPSGPNPHTQYF. The variable domain in full, with the rest retrieved from reference TRBV5-1 and TRBJ2-7, is KAGVTQTPRYLIKTRGQQVTLSCSPISGHRSVSWYQQTPGQGLQFLFEYFSETQRNKGNFPGRFSGRQFSNSRSEMNVSTLELGDSALYLCASSLEPSGPNPHTQYFGPGTRLTVT.

This clonotype was detected a few times. The chain recombines TRBV7-9 with TRBJ1-2; D gene uncertain. There are 11 residues in the CDR3. Germline V gives CDR1 SEHNR, CDR2 FQNEAQ (reference sequence). The V and J ends lost 5 bases and 12 bases respectively, with 13 bases between them. CDR3 coding DNA: TGTGCCAGCAGCCAGGACGCTGCCCACACCTTC. Translated, it gives CASSQDAAHTF.

This clonotype was observed a handful of times. The V gene is TRBV29-1, the J gene TRBJ1-2, with 7 positions matching TRBD1. The CDR3 consists of 15 residues. The trim removed 1 base at V and 7 bases at J, leaving 12 bases unmatched. The germline V gene encodes CDR1 SQVTM and CDR2 ANQGSEA. The DNA of the CDR3 is TGCAGCGTTGAAGCGTTAAACCGACCAGGGGGTGGCTACACCTTC. It encodes CSVEALNRPGGGYTF.

The sample holds a few counts of this clonotype. J is TRBJ1-2 and V is TRBV7-9; no firm D call. Trimming removed 5 bases from V and 6 bases from J, with 13 bases in between. CDR1 SEHNR and CDR2 FQNEAQ come from the germline V gene (reference sequence). This CDR3 has 13 amino acids. CDR3 in DNA: TGTGCCAGCAGCCACCAGGAGGTGGATGGCTACACCTTC. It translates to CASSHQEVDGYTF.

This clonotype was observed a few times. The chain is built from TRBV5-1 and TRBJ2-3; D is unresolved. The CDR3 is 13 residues long. Looked up from germline, CDR1 is SGHRS and CDR2 is YFSETQ. V lost 5 bases to trimming and J lost 0 bases, with 7 bases between them. The DNA for the CDR3 is TGCGCCAGCAGGATGACTAGCACAGATACGCAGTATTTT. Its translation is CASRMTSTDTQYF.

This clonotype turned up a few times. The gene calls are TRBV4-1 and TRBJ1-1, with no clear D. Trimming cost V 4 bases and J 4 bases, with 13 bases left between them. This CDR3 region has 14 residues. Germline assignment: CDR1 MGHRA and CDR2 YSYEKL. As DNA, the CDR3 is TGCGCCAGCAGCCGCGAGTGGTGGGGCACTGAAGCTTTCTTT. Amino acid sequence: CASSREWWGTEAFF.

In its sample, this clonotype was seen many times. J is TRBJ2-1 and V is TRBV12-3 or TRBV12-4; D call uncertain. V lost 3 bases and J 8 bases, leaving 5 bases between the germline ends. The CDR3 consists of 11 residues. The CDR3 sequence is CASSFLYEQFF. In DNA, the CDR3 is TGTGCCAGCAGTTTCTTGTATGAGCAGTTCTTC.

This rearrangement joins TRBV28 to TRBJ2-3; 8 nucleotides match TRBD2. Germline V gene data show CDR1 as MDHEN and CDR2 as SYDVKM. The CDR3 runs 16 residues. V lost 4 bases, J lost 5 bases, and 11 bases stayed unmatched. The CDR3 region has the DNA TGTGCCAGCAGTTCCGCGGCGGGGGGATCGGGAGATACGCAGTATTTT. Its protein is CASSSAAGGSGDTQYF.

The table lists this clonotype with a few counts. The chain is built from TRBV25-1 and TRBJ2-5; 12 nucleotides line up with TRBD1. Germline CDR1 and CDR2: MGHDK and SYGVNS. With V trimmed by 6 bases and J by 5 bases, 4 bases remained unmatched. This CDR3 is 14 amino acids long. This CDR3 is CASRGTGGTETQYF. CDR3 DNA sequence: TGTGCCAGCAGGGGGACAGGGGGCACGGAGACCCAGTACTTC.

The V call is TRBV5-1, the J call TRBJ2-7; weak D call: TRBD2 (6 bases). The CDR3 runs to 15 residues. V was trimmed by 7 bases and J by 1 base, leaving 18 bases between them. In germline, CDR1 is SGHRS, CDR2 YFSETQ. The CDR3 DNA reads TGCGCCAGCGGGGATCCTAGCGATGATTCCTACGAGCAGTACTTC. Amino acids: CASGDPSDDSYEQYF.

This chain uses TRBV20-1 with TRBJ2-7; a weak D match, TRBD2 (5 bases). Germline V gene lookup returns CDR1 DFQATT and CDR2 SNEGSKA (reference sequence). The CDR3 spans 11 residues. Here the CDR3 DNA reads TGCAGCGCGGCTCGAGGGCGCGAGCAGTACTTC. It yields the protein CSAARGREQYF.

With regard to this clonotype: At one end, the junction sequence differs from germline, possibly due to a read error. The CDR3 reads CACSLWTEGREQYF. In DNA form, the CDR3 reads TGCGCCTGCAGCCTGTGGACAGAAGGCCGCGAGCAGTACTTC. The chain uses TRBV5-1 and TRBJ2-4; TRBD1 is a possible D gene (6 bases). Judging by the DNA end, TRBJ2-7 fits better; the J call may be wrong. The CDR3 covers 14 residues. Germline-derived CDR1 and CDR2 are SGHRS and YFSETQ.

This clonotype has a count of ten or more. This chain joins TRBV5-1 and TRBJ2-3, with TRBD1 as a possible D gene (6 bases). With 2 bases removed from V and 5 bases from J, the gap between germline ends came to 15 bases. CDR3 length equals 15 residues. Germline CDR1 reads SGHRS; CDR2 reads YFSETQ. CDR3: CASSFTGIGKDTQYF. CDR3 sequence (DNA): TGCGCCAGCAGCTTCACAGGGATAGGCAAAGATACGCAGTATTTT.

As for this clonotype: The junction shows a germline mismatch at one end, possibly a read error. The V and J genes are TRBV2 and TRBJ2-5; 9 nucleotides align to TRBD1. Per the germline V gene, CDR1 is SNHLY and CDR2 is FYNNEI. CDR3 length equals 14 residues. CDR3 sequence (DNA): TGTGCCGGCAGGGGACAGGGCCAGCAAGAGACCCAGTACTTC. This sequence encodes CAGRGQGQQETQYF.

This clonotype was observed at least ten times. The J gene is TRBJ1-5, the V gene TRBV19; 7 bases fit TRBD1. The CDR3 is made up of 15 amino acids. Germline V CDR1 and CDR2: LNHDA, SQIVND (reference sequence). After removal of 9 bases from V and 3 bases from J, the junction contained 11 bases not matched to a gene. The CDR3 here is CASDRVLTTNQPQHF. DNA of the CDR3: TGTGCCAGCGACAGGGTTCTTACGACCAATCAGCCCCAGCATTTT.

The table lists this clonotype with a few counts. The chain is built from TRBV7-2 and TRBJ2-5, with D possibly being TRBD1 (5 bases). CDR1 SGHTA and CDR2 FQGNSA come from the germline V gene. This CDR3 region has 14 residues. Trimming removed 5 bases from V and 1 base from J, with 11 bases in between. The DNA of the CDR3 is TGTGCCAGCAGCCGGCAGGGCAGCCAAGAGACCCAGTACTTC. It codes for CASSRQGSQETQYF.

This chain joins TRBV3-1 and TRBJ1-6; no clear D gene. CDR1 LGHDT and CDR2 YNNKEL come from the germline V gene (reference sequence). The CDR3 spans 12 residues. Trimming left V 3 bases short and J 13 bases short, with 10 bases between. CDR3 nucleotides: TGTGCCAGCAGCCAGGGCCGTCCGCCCCTCCACTTT. It translates to CASSQGRPPLHF.

This clonotype was detected a few times. The chain couples TRBV4-3 to TRBJ2-3, with D tentatively TRBD2 (6 bases). This CDR3 spans 14 amino acids. Germline V gene sequence: CDR1 LGHNA, CDR2 YSLEER. V was clipped by 2 bases and J by 1 base, with 7 bases between them. CDR3 nucleotide sequence: TGCGCCAGCAGCCAACGGGAGCGCACAGATACGCAGTATTTT. Protein: CASSQRERTDTQYF.

This clonotype was counted at least ten times. This chain joins TRBV20-1 and TRBJ2-1, with 7 bases matching TRBD2. The CDR3 loop spans 13 amino acids. Per germline, CDR1 DFQATT and CDR2 SNEGSKA (reference sequence). With 8 bases clipped from V and 5 bases from J, the junction kept 9 bases outside the gene matches. The CDR3 is CSTPAAGHNEQFF. The CDR3 DNA reads as TGCAGTACACCGGCAGCGGGGCACAATGAGCAGTTCTTC.

CDR3 coding DNA: TGTGCCAGCACTACTGGGGGCGGATCCACAGATACGCAGTATTTT. Translation: CASTTGGGSTDTQYF. The V gene is TRBV27, the J gene TRBJ2-3, with D perhaps TRBD1 (6 bases). Trimming took off 7 bases at V and 2 bases at J, with 16 bases between the two ends. This CDR3 is 15 amino acids long. Germline V lookup: CDR1 MNHEY, CDR2 SMNVEV (reference sequence).

The sample holds a few counts of this clonotype. The chain is built from TRBV7-2 and TRBJ2-1, with 12 bases matching TRBD2. CDR3 length equals 18 residues. The germline V gene encodes CDR1 SGHTA and CDR2 FQGNSA. V trimming: 2 bases; J trimming: 9 bases; junction bases outside the gene matches: 14. The CDR3 bases are TGTGCCAGCAGCTTAAGGGTTGCTAGCGGGAGGGTTGAGGGTGAGCAGTTCTTC. It yields the protein CASSLRVASGRVEGEQFF.

The chain links TRBV5-1 to TRBJ2-7, with D hard to call. The CDR3 is 14 residues long. The V gene's germline CDR1 is SGHRS and CDR2 YFSETQ. With 4 bases removed from V and 0 bases from J, the gap between germline ends came to 11 bases. Here the CDR3 DNA reads TGCGCCAGCAGCAACCGGAGAAGCTCCTACGAGCAGTACTTC. This translates into CASSNRRSSYEQYF. Filled out from reference TRBV5-1 and TRBJ2-7, the complete variable domain reads KAGVTQTPRYLIKTRGQQVTLSCSPISGHRSVSWYQQTPGQGLQFLFEYFSETQRNKGNFPGRFSGRQFSNSRSEMNVSTLELGDSALYLCASSNRRSSYEQYFGPGTRLTVT.